The 32 T cell receptor beta chains below were found in one sample sequenced in a study of control samples from healthy donors and cancer patients (dated by TCRdb to 2018 to 2020). Libraries were constructed by the immunoSEQ multiplex PCR assay. Entries here come from immuneACCESS through TCRdb and include only in-frame sequences with V and J called. Some clones fail to appear in such tables; in the studies checked, an unresolved V gene covers under half of the shortfall, and the cause of the remainder is unknown. Present in this sample are 100,000 or so clones, around 80% of which were seen just once. Clones ranked in the top ten supply about 9.2% of the sample. Sequences were obtained from blood. These receptors originate from a woman in her fifties or sixties in good health.

The chain uses TRBV15 and TRBJ1-4, with D uncertain. The CDR3 spans 13 residues. The germline CDR1 and CDR2 sequences are LNHNV and YYDKDF (reference sequence). Deletions cut 1 base from V and 4 bases from J, with 4 bases between. The CDR3 DNA follows: TGTGCCACCAGCAGAGTCGGTAATGAAAAACTGTTTTTT. It yields the protein CATSRVGNEKLFF.

The chain is built from TRBV2 and TRBJ1-4; tentative D call: TRBD1 (6 bases). CDR3 length equals 14 residues. Between the trimmed V and J ends, which lost 7 bases and 3 bases, there was a span of 12 bases. Per the germline V gene, CDR1 is SNHLY and CDR2 is FYNNEI. The CDR3 sequence is CASIKGGPNEKLFF. The CDR3 DNA sequence: TGTGCCAGCATAAAGGGGGGACCTAATGAAAAACTGTTTTTT.

The V call is TRBV6-2 or TRBV6-3, the J call TRBJ1-5; perhaps TRBD1 as D (6 bases). Between the trimmed V and J ends, which lost 2 bases and 4 bases, there was a span of 15 bases. CDR3 length: 16 amino acids. Germline CDR1 MNHEY, CDR2 SVGEGT. The CDR3 is CASSYGPDRSNQPQHF. CDR3 nucleotides: TGTGCCAGCAGTTACGGTCCAGACAGGTCAAATCAGCCCCAGCATTTT.

The V gene is TRBV28, the J gene TRBJ1-2; D is unclear. V lost 6 bases and J lost 5, with 13 bases in between. The length of the CDR3 is 13 residues. Germline loops: CDR1 MDHEN, CDR2 SYDVKM. CDR3 protein: CASSPPATYGYTF. CDR3 sequence (DNA): TGTGCCAGCAGCCCCCCAGCTACTTATGGCTACACCTTC.

The rearrangement uses TRBV11-3 and TRBJ1-1; D gene unclear. Trimming took 0 bases from V and 1 from J, leaving 3 bases between them. CDR3 length equals 13 residues. Germline V gives CDR1 SGHNT, CDR2 YENEEA. CDR3 nucleotide sequence: TGTGCCAGCAGCTTAGATTGGAACACTGAAGCTTTCTTT. Translation: CASSLDWNTEAFF.

Turning to this clone: One end of the junction does not line up with germline, which may come from a read error. The chain recombines TRBV6-6 with TRBJ1-5; tentatively, D is TRBD1 (6 bases). Germline V CDR1 and CDR2: MNHNY, SVGAGI (reference sequence). The CDR3 extends over 14 amino acids. The CDR3 nucleotides read TGTGCCGGCAGGGGTCCGAATAGCAATCAGCCCCAGCATTTT. Protein product: CAGRGPNSNQPQHF.

This sequence joins TRBV27 and TRBJ2-7, with D perhaps matching TRBD2 (5 bases). Germline V CDR1 and CDR2: MNHEY, SMNVEV (reference sequence). Between the trimmed V and J ends, which lost 2 bases and 2 bases, there was a span of 19 bases. The CDR3 totals 17 residues. DNA of the CDR3: TGTGCCAGCAGTTTAATACGGGTGAGGGAGTCCACCTACGAGCAGTACTTC. Translated: CASSLIRVRESTYEQYF.

The V call is TRBV3-1 (or the pseudogene TRBV3-2), the J call TRBJ2-5; the match to TRBD2 covers 12 bases. With 2 bases clipped from V and 2 bases from J, the junction kept 6 bases outside the gene matches. Germline-derived CDR1 and CDR2 are LGHDT and YNNKEL (reference sequence). CDR3 length equals 17 residues. The CDR3 sequence: CASSQKPGLAGQETQYF. CDR3 sequence (DNA): TGTGCCAGCAGCCAAAAACCGGGACTAGCGGGTCAAGAGACCCAGTACTTC.

The chain combines TRBV3-1 (or the pseudogene TRBV3-2) with TRBJ1-6, with TRBD1 as a possible D gene (5 bases). Germline V gives CDR1 LGHDT, CDR2 YNNKEL (reference sequence). Trimming took off 9 bases at V and 4 bases at J, with 13 bases between the two ends. This CDR3 is built from 14 residues. The CDR3 reads CASRSQEYNSPLHF. Here the CDR3 DNA reads TGTGCCAGTAGGTCACAGGAGTATAATTCACCCCTCCACTTT.

The rearrangement joins TRBV4-2 to TRBJ2-3, with D possibly being TRBD1 or TRBD2 (7 bases each). Between the trimmed V and J ends, which lost 1 base and 2 bases, there was a span of 22 bases. The CDR3 totals 19 residues. The germline CDR1 and CDR2 sequences are LGHNA and YNFKEQ. This chain's CDR3 is CASSQAKGASGSSTDTQYF. The CDR3 DNA sequence: TGTGCCAGCAGCCAAGCGAAGGGGGCTAGCGGCTCCTCCACAGATACGCAGTATTTT.

This chain joins TRBV12-3 or TRBV12-4 and TRBJ1-1; weak D call: TRBD1 (5 bases). Trimming cost V 5 bases and J 2 bases, with 9 bases left between them. The CDR3 is 13 amino acids. Here the CDR3 reads CASSKDSNTEAFF. In DNA, the CDR3 is TGTGCCAGCAGTAAAGACAGCAACACTGAAGCTTTCTTT.

V usage is TRBV28 and J usage is TRBJ1-1; D may be TRBD1 (5 bases). CDR3 length equals 13 residues. CDR1 and CDR2 (germline): MDHEN, SYDVKM. V gave up 6 bases and J gave up 3 bases, with 11 bases separating them. CDR3 in amino acids: CASRSGGYTEAFF. For the CDR3, the DNA is TGTGCCAGCAGATCTGGGGGGTACACTGAAGCTTTCTTT.

V is TRBV6-5 and J is TRBJ1-1, with a possible D match to TRBD1 (6 bases). This CDR3 is 15 amino acids long. V was trimmed by 2 bases and J by 3 bases, leaving 13 bases between them. Germline V lookup: CDR1 MNHEY, CDR2 SVGAGI. The CDR3 nucleotides are TGTGCCAGCAGTTACAGTGGCGGGGGCCACACTGAAGCTTTCTTT. Its translation is CASSYSGGGHTEAFF.

This clone came up once. The chain uses TRBV6-5 and TRBJ1-2, with D tentatively TRBD1 (5 bases). V lost 2 bases, J lost 5 bases, and 15 bases lay in between. This CDR3 is built from 15 residues. From germline, CDR1 is MNHEY and CDR2 SVGAGI. This chain's CDR3 is CASSYPLGVGYGYTF. The CDR3 DNA follows: TGTGCCAGCAGTTACCCGTTGGGGGTGGGATATGGCTACACCTTC.

V gene TRBV13 combines with J gene TRBJ2-3, with D perhaps matching TRBD1 (5 bases). Per the germline V gene, CDR1 is PRHDT and CDR2 is FYEKMQ (reference sequence). V gave up 5 bases and J gave up 5 bases, with 11 bases separating them. The CDR3 covers 13 residues. CDR3 DNA: TGTGCCAGCAGCACCCTAGGGGTAGATACGCAGTATTTT. It translates to CASSTLGVDTQYF.

V usage is TRBV19 and J usage is TRBJ1-2; TRBD1 matches at 7 bases. With V trimmed by 3 bases and J by 6 bases, 7 bases remained unmatched. CDR3 size: 14 residues. The germline V gene encodes CDR1 LNHDA and CDR2 SQIVND (reference sequence). The CDR3 protein is CASSIQDRAHGYTF. The CDR3 region has the DNA TGTGCCAGTAGTATTCAAGACAGGGCACATGGCTACACCTTC.

The chain recombines TRBV27 with TRBJ1-6; D might be TRBD1 (6 bases). The CDR3 has 17 residues. Trimming left V 3 bases short and J 0 bases short, with 12 bases between. Looked up from germline, CDR1 is MNHEY and CDR2 is SMNVEV (reference sequence). The CDR3 loop reads CASSFFGQSSYNSPLHF. CDR3 nucleotide sequence: TGTGCCAGCAGTTTTTTCGGACAGAGCTCCTATAATTCACCCCTCCACTTT.

This chain uses TRBV3-1 (or the pseudogene TRBV3-2) with TRBJ1-4; D ambiguous. Trimming cost V 0 bases and J 8 bases, with 13 bases left between them. This CDR3 spans 15 amino acids. Per the germline V gene, CDR1 is LGHDT and CDR2 is YNNKEL (reference sequence). CDR3: CASSQERGVGEKLFF. The DNA of the CDR3 is TGTGCCAGCAGCCAAGAACGTGGAGTGGGGGAAAAACTGTTTTTT.

J is TRBJ2-1 and V is TRBV7-2, with D perhaps TRBD1 (7 bases). The V end lost 1 base, the J end lost 7 bases, and 14 bases lay between the germline ends. CDR3 size: 15 residues. Germline V lookup: CDR1 SGHTA, CDR2 FQGNSA. The CDR3 reads CASSLVPGGYNEQFF. For the CDR3, the DNA is TGTGCCAGCAGCTTAGTCCCAGGGGGGTATAATGAGCAGTTCTTC.

The rearrangement joins TRBV27 to TRBJ1-4; 9 bases match TRBD1. The CDR3 covers 15 residues. Germline values: CDR1 MNHEY, CDR2 SMNVEV (reference sequence). The V and J ends lost 5 bases and 5 bases, in that order; junction bases with no gene match: 6. The CDR3 protein is CASSPGTGINEKLFF. DNA for the CDR3: TGTGCCAGCAGTCCCGGGACAGGGATAAATGAAAAACTGTTTTTT.

The chain combines TRBV9 with TRBJ2-1; TRBD2 matches 14 bases. The CDR3 totals 19 residues. Germline CDR1 is SGDLS and CDR2 is YYNGEE. The V gene end was trimmed by 2 bases and the J gene end by 0 bases; junction bases not matched to a gene: 7. The DNA for the CDR3 is TGTGCCAGCAGCGTTGGACTAGCGGGGGGCACCACCTCCTACAATGAGCAGTTCTTC. Protein sequence: CASSVGLAGGTTSYNEQFF.

V is TRBV18 and J is TRBJ1-2, with TRBD1 matching over 10 bases. J was trimmed by 4 bases and V by 1 base; bases with no gene match: 3. CDR1 KGHSH and CDR2 LQKENI come from the germline V gene. The CDR3 is 15 residues long. CDR3 region: CASSPQGQGGYGYTF. CDR3 nucleotides: TGTGCCAGCTCACCACAAGGACAGGGGGGCTATGGCTACACCTTC. Combining the CDR3 with reference TRBV18 and TRBJ1-2 gives the whole variable domain NAGVMQNPRHLVRRRGQEARLRCSPMKGHSHVYWYRQLPEEGLKFMVYLQKENIIDESGMPKERFSAEFPKEGPSILRIQQVVRGDSAAYFCASSPQGQGGYGYTFGSGTRLTVV.

A single count supports this clone. CDR3 sequence: CASAVRQLHEQYF. DNA of the CDR3: TGTGCCAGCGCTGTCCGTCAGCTGCACGAGCAGTACTTC. The chain has TRBV12-3 or TRBV12-4 and TRBJ2-7; D is uncertain. V lost 8 bases and J 5 bases, leaving 16 bases between the germline ends. The length of the CDR3 is 13 residues.

This rearrangement joins TRBV5-1 to TRBJ2-5; no clear D gene. The CDR3 covers 13 residues. Between the trimmed V and J ends, which lost 7 bases and 5 bases, there was a span of 15 bases. Germline lookup yields CDR1 SGHRS and CDR2 YFSETQ. CDR3 region: CASSDDLRETQYF. The DNA of the CDR3 is TGCGCCAGCTCGGACGATCTGAGGGAGACCCAGTACTTC.

This clone was seen more than once but under ten times. The chain recombines TRBV29-1 with TRBJ1-2; 11 bases align to TRBD1. Germline V gene lookup returns CDR1 SQVTM and CDR2 ANQGSEA. This CDR3 is built from 13 residues. V dropped 7 bases and J dropped 4; count of bases not matched to a gene: 5. The CDR3 is CSGGTGGVYGYTF. CDR3 coding DNA: TGCAGCGGAGGGACAGGGGGAGTCTATGGCTACACCTTC.

The chain combines TRBV6-2 or TRBV6-3 with TRBJ2-1; TRBD2 agrees at 8 bases. This CDR3 is 19 amino acids long. Germline V gene lookup returns CDR1 MNHEY and CDR2 SVGEGT. With V trimmed by 6 bases and J by 0 bases, 16 bases remained unmatched. As DNA, the CDR3 is TGTGCCAGCAGCCCATTCGCAGCGGGGGTTGGAAGCTCCTACAATGAGCAGTTCTTC. Translating gives CASSPFAAGVGSSYNEQFF.

The CDR3 spells CSVELLAGAETQYF. For the CDR3, the DNA is TGCAGCGTTGAACTCCTAGCGGGTGCGGAGACCCAGTACTTC. The chain carries TRBV29-1 and TRBJ2-5; 8 bases are shared with TRBD2. V shed 2 bases, J shed 5 bases, and the junction held 7 bases outside the gene matches. Germline CDR1 reads SQVTM; CDR2 reads ANQGSEA. The CDR3 extends over 14 amino acids.

The chain uses TRBV19 and TRBJ1-3; D unresolved. The V and J ends lost 3 bases and 0 bases respectively, with 6 bases between them. The germline CDR1 and CDR2 sequences are LNHDA and SQIVND (reference sequence). This CDR3 has 14 residues. CDR3: CASSIGFSGNTIYF. The CDR3 DNA sequence: TGTGCCAGTAGTATTGGGTTCTCTGGAAACACCATATATTTT.

The V call is TRBV6-5, the J call TRBJ1-3; D may be TRBD1 (6 bases). Trimming shortened V by 7 bases and J by 4 bases, and 14 bases separated the two germline ends. The length of the CDR3 is 14 residues. Germline assignment: CDR1 MNHEY and CDR2 SVGAGI. CDR3 protein: CASKLQGSGNTIYF. CDR3 sequence (DNA): TGTGCCAGCAAGTTACAGGGTTCGGGAAACACCATATATTTT.

This clone has just a few counts. V is TRBV18 and J is TRBJ2-7; D ambiguous. V shed 3 bases and J shed 0 bases, with 12 bases lying between them. The CDR3 loop spans 15 amino acids. CDR1 is KGHSH and CDR2 is LQKENI in the germline V gene. This CDR3 reads CASSPEILSSYEQYF. The CDR3 nucleotides read TGTGCCAGCTCACCGGAGATCCTGAGCTCCTACGAGCAGTACTTC.

This chain connects TRBV19 to TRBJ2-3, with 9 bases fitting TRBD2. The germline V gene encodes CDR1 LNHDA and CDR2 SQIVND (reference sequence). The CDR3 covers 16 residues. Trimming cost V 5 bases and J 4 bases; bases outside gene matches: 10. The CDR3 spells CASSELAGAGADTQYF. DNA for the CDR3: TGTGCCAGTAGTGAATTAGCGGGGGCCGGGGCAGATACGCAGTATTTT.

J is TRBJ2-7 and V is TRBV7-9; D unclear. The CDR3 is made up of 12 amino acids. V lost 5 bases and J lost 7, with 12 bases in between. Germline V gene lookup returns CDR1 SEHNR and CDR2 FQNEAQ (reference sequence). The CDR3 DNA reads TGTGCCAGCAGCAAAGCGCGTTTAGAGCAGTACTTC. Its translation is CASSKARLEQYF.